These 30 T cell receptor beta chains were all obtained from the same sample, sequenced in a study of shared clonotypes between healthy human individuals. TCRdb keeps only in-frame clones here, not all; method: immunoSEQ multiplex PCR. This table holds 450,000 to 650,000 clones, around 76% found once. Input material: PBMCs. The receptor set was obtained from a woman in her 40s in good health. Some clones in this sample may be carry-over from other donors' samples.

As DNA, the CDR3 is TGTGCCAGCAGTGTGAGCACTGAAGCTTTCTTT. Translation gives CASSVSTEAFF. V usage is TRBV6-5 and J usage is TRBJ1-1; unclear D gene. The germline V gene encodes CDR1 MNHEY and CDR2 SVGAGI. Trimming pared 5 bases from V and 4 bases from J, leaving 5 bases between. CDR3 length: 11 amino acids.

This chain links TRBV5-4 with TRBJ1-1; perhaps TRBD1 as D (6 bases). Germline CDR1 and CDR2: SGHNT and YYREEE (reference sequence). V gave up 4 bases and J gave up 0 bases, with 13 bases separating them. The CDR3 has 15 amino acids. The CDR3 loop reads CASSQWTDMNTEAFF. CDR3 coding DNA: TGTGCCAGCAGCCAATGGACAGACATGAACACTGAAGCTTTCTTT.

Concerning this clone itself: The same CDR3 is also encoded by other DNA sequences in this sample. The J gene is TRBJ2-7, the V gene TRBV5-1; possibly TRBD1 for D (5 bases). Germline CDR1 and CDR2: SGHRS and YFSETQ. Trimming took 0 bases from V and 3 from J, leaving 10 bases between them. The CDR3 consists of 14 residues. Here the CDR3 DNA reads TGCGCCAGCAGCTTGGGTCAGGGAAACTACGAGCAGTACTTC. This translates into CASSLGQGNYEQYF.

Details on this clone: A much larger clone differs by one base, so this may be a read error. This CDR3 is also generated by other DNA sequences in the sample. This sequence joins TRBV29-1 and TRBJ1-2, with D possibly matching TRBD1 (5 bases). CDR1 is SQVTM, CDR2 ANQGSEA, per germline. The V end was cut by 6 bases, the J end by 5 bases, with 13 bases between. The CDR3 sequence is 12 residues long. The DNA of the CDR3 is TGCAGCGTGACCGGGACGACTTATGGCTACACCTTC. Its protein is CSVTGTTYGYTF.

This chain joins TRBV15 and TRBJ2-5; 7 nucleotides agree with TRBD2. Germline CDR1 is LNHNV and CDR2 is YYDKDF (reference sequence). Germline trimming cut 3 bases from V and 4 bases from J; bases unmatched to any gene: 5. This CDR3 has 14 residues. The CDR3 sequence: CATSSTSATETQYF. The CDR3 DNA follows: TGTGCCACCAGCAGCACTAGCGCCACAGAGACCCAGTACTTC.

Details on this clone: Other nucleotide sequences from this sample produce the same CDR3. For the CDR3, the DNA is TGTGCCAGCAGTTTGGAGGGATACTATGGCTACACCTTC. Amino acids: CASSLEGYYGYTF. This sequence joins TRBV27 and TRBJ1-2; D call uncertain. The CDR3 spans 13 residues. The germline V and J ends were trimmed by 3 bases and 3 bases, with 8 bases remaining between them. Germline CDR1 is MNHEY and CDR2 is SMNVEV (reference sequence).

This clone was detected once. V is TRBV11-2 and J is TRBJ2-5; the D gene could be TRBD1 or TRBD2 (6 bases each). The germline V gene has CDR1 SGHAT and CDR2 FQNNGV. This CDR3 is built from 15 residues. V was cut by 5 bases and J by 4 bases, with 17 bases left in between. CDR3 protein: CASSLYGGPGETQYF. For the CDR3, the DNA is TGTGCCAGCAGCCTATACGGGGGCCCGGGAGAGACCCAGTACTTC.

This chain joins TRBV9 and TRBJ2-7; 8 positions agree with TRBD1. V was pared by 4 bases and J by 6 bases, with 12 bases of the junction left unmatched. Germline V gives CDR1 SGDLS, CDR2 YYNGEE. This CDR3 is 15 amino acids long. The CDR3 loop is CASSPGSGQGGEQYF. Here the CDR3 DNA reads TGTGCCAGCAGCCCGGGGAGCGGACAGGGCGGCGAGCAGTACTTC.

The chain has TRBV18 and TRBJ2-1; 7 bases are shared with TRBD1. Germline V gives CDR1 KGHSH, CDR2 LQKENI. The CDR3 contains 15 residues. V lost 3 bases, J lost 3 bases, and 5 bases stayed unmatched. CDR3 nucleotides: TGTGCCAGCTCACCCCGGGACAGCCTCTACAATGAGCAGTTCTTC. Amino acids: CASSPRDSLYNEQFF.

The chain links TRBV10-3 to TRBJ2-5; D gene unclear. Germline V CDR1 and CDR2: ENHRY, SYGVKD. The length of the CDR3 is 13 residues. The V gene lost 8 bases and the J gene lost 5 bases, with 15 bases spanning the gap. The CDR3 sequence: CAIGTTNRETQYF. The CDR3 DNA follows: TGTGCCATCGGAACTACCAATCGGGAGACCCAGTACTTC.

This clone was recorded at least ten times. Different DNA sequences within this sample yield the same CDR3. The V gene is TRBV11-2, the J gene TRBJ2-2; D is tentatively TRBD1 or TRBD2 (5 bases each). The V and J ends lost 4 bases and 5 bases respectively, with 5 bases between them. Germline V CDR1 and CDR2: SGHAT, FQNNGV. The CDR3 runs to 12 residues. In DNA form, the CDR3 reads TGTGCCAGCAGCTGGGGGACCGGGGAGCTGTTTTTT. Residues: CASSWGTGELFF.

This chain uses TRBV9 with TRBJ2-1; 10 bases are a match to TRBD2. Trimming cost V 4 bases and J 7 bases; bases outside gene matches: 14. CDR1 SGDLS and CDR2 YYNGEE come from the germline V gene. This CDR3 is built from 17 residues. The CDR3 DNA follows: TGTGCCAGCAGCTTTACTATCACTAGCGGGACCGAAAATGAGCAGTTCTTC. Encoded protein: CASSFTITSGTENEQFF.

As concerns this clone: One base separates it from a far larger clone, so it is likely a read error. The CDR3 bases are TGTGCCTGGACCCCGAAGGAGGGCAGTAACACTGAAGCTTTCTTT. This gives the protein CAWTPKEGSNTEAFF. This chain connects TRBV30 to TRBJ1-1; D gene ambiguous. Looked up from germline, CDR1 is GTSNPN and CDR2 is SVGIG (reference sequence). V shed 4 bases and J shed 2 bases, with 17 bases lying between them. The CDR3 runs 15 residues.

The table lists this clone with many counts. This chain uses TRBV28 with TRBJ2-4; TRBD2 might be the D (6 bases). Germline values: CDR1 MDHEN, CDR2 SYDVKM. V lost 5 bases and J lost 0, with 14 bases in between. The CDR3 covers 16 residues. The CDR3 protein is CASSNGGTLAKNIQYF. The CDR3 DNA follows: TGTGCCAGCAGTAACGGGGGTACCCTAGCCAAAAACATTCAGTACTTC.

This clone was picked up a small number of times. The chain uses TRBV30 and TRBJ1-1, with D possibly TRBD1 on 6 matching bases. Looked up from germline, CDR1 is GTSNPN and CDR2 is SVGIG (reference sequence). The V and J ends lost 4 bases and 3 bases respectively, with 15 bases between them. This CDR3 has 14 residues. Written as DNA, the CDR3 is TGTGCCTGGAAAGATGGACAGCCCCACACTGAAGCTTTCTTT. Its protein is CAWKDGQPHTEAFF.

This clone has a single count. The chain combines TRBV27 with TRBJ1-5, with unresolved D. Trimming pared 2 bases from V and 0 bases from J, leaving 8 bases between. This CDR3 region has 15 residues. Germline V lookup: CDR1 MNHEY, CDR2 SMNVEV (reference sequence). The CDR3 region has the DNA TGTGCCAGCAGTTTAAAGCCCTATAGCAATCAGCCCCAGCATTTT. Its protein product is CASSLKPYSNQPQHF.

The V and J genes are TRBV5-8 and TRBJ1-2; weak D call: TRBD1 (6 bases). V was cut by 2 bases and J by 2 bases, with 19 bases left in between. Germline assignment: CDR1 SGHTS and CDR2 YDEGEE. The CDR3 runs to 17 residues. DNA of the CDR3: TGTGCCAGCAGCTTATCGCGGCGGGGGGCTCTCAACTATGGCTACACCTTC. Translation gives CASSLSRRGALNYGYTF.

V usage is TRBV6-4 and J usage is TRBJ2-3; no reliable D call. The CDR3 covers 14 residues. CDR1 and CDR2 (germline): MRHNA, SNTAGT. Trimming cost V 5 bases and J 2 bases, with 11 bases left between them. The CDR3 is CASSPTVYTDTQYF. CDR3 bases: TGTGCCAGCAGTCCTACAGTGTACACAGATACGCAGTATTTT.

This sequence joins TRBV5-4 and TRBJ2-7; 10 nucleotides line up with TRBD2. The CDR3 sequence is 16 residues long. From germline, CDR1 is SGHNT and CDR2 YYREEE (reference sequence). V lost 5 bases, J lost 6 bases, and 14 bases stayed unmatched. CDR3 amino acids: CASSRPSGRVAGEQYF. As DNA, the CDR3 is TGTGCCAGCAGTCGACCTAGCGGGAGAGTTGCTGGCGAGCAGTACTTC. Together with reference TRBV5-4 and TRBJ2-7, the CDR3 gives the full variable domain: ETGVTQSPTHLIKTRGQQVTLRCSSQSGHNTVSWYQQALGQGPQFIFQYYREEENGRGNFPPRFSGLQFPNYSSELNVNALELDDSALYLCASSRPSGRVAGEQYFGPGTRLTVT.

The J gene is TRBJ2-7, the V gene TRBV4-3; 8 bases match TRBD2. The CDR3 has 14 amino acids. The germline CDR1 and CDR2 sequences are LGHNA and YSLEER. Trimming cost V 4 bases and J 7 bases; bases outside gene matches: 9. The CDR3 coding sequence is TGCGCCAGCAGCCTCGACTCCGCGGGGGGTGAGCAGTACTTC. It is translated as CASSLDSAGGEQYF.

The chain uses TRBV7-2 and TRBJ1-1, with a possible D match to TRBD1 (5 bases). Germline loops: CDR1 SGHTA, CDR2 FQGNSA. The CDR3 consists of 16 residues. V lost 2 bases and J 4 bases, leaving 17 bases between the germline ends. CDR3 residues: CASSLTGTTGGTEAFF. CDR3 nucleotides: TGTGCCAGCAGCTTAACAGGAACCACGGGGGGCACTGAAGCTTTCTTT.

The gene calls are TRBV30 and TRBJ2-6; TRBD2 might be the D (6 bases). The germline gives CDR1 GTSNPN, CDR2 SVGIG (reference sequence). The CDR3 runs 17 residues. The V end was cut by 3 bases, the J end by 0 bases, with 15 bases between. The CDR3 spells CAWRGDSYFSGANVLTF. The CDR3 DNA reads TGTGCCTGGAGAGGGGACTCCTACTTCTCTGGGGCCAACGTCCTGACTTTC.

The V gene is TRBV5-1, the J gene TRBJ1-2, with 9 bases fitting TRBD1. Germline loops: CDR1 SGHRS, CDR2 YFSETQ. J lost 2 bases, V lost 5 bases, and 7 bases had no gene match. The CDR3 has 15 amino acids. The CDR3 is CASSPRTGANYGYTF. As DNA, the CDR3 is TGCGCCAGCAGTCCCCGGACAGGGGCGAACTATGGCTACACCTTC.

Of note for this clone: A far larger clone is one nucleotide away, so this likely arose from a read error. The CDR3 bases are TGTGCCAGCTCACCTACCCGACAGGGGGAAAACACCATATATTTT. It yields the protein CASSPTRQGENTIYF. The V gene is TRBV18, the J gene TRBJ1-3; 9 positions agree with TRBD1. V was pared by 3 bases and J by 6 bases, with 6 bases of the junction left unmatched. The CDR3 extends over 15 amino acids. Germline CDR1 reads KGHSH; CDR2 reads LQKENI.

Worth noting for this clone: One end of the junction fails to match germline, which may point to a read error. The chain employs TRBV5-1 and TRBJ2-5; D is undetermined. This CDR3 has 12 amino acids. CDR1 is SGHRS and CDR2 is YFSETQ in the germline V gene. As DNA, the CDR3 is TGCGCTAGCAGCTTCCAGGAAGAGACCCAGTACTTC. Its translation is CASSFQEETQYF.

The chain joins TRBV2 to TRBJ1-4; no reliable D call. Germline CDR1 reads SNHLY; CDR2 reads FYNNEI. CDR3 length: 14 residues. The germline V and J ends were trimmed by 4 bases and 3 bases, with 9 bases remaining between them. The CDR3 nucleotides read TGTGCCAGCAGTGTGGGAGGGTCTAATGAAAAACTGTTTTTT. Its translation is CASSVGGSNEKLFF.

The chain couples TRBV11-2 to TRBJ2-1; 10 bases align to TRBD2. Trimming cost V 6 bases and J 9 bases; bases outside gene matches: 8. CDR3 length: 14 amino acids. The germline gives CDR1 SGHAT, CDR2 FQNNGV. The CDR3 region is CASSLAGEFTEQFF. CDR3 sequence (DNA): TGTGCCAGCAGTCTAGCGGGAGAGTTCACTGAGCAGTTCTTC.

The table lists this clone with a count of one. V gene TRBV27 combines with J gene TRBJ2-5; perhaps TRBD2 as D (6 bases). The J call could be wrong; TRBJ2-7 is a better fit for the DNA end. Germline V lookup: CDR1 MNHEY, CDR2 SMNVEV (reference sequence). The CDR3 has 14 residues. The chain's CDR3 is CATTSPLGGYEQYF. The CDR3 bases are TGTGCCACCACCAGTCCCTTGGGGGGCTACGAGCAGTACTTC.

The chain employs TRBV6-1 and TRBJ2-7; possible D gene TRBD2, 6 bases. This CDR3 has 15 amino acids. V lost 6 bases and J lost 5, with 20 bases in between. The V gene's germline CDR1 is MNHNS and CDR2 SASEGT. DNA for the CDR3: TGTGCCAGCAGCCCAGTAGCGGAGGCAGGGAACGAGCAGTACTTC. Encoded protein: CASSPVAEAGNEQYF.

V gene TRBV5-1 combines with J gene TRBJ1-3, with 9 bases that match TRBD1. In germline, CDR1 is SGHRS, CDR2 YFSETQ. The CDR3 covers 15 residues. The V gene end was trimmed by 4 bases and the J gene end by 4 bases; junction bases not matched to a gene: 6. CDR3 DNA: TGCGCCAGCAGCCCGCGGACAGGGGTGGGAAACACCATATATTTT. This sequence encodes CASSPRTGVGNTIYF. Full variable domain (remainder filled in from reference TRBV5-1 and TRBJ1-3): KAGVTQTPRYLIKTRGQQVTLSCSPISGHRSVSWYQQTPGQGLQFLFEYFSETQRNKGNFPGRFSGRQFSNSRSEMNVSTLELGDSALYLCASSPRTGVGNTIYFGEGSWLTVV.